The 9 T cell receptor beta chains presented below share a single source sample, sequenced in a study of blood T cell repertoires in COVID-19. The table came from immunoSEQ multiplex PCR; TCRdb's copy has only in-frame clones and leaves some out. The table includes 430,000 or so clones, about 90% detected once. The sequencing sample was made of peripheral blood. These TCRs come from a man aged 18 to 30 with COVID-19, enrolled during active disease.

The chain recombines TRBV2 with TRBJ1-1; D perhaps matches TRBD1 (5 bases). The CDR3 is made up of 13 amino acids. The germline CDR1 and CDR2 sequences are SNHLY and FYNNEI. V gave up 2 bases and J gave up 6 bases, with 10 bases separating them. In nucleotides, the CDR3 is TGTGCCAGCAGTGAATTTTTGGGGCCTGAAGCTTTCTTT. It yields the protein CASSEFLGPEAFF. The full variable domain, its missing parts supplied by reference TRBV2 and TRBJ1-1, is EPEVTQTPSHQVTQMGQEVILRCVPISNHLYFYWYRQILGQKVEFLVSFYNNEISEKSEIFDDQFSVERPDGSNFTLKIRSTKLEDSAMYFCASSEFLGPEAFFGQGTRLTVV.

The chain carries TRBV19 and TRBJ1-2, with 7 bases aligning to TRBD1. Germline CDR1 reads LNHDA; CDR2 reads SQIVND (reference sequence). The CDR3 extends over 15 amino acids. Losses at the gene ends were 4 bases for V and 7 bases for J; bases not matched to a gene: 12. The CDR3 nucleotides read TGTGCCAGTAGTACAAGACAGGGCGCGGTACGTGGCTACACCTTC. Translation: CASSTRQGAVRGYTF.

V usage is TRBV9 and J usage is TRBJ1-3, with 8 bases fitting TRBD1. CDR3 length: 16 residues. Germline V gene data show CDR1 as SGDLS and CDR2 as YYNGEE. Unmatched junction bases numbered 6, after V lost 0 bases and J lost 4 bases. CDR3 DNA: TGTGCCAGCAGCGTAGCTCAGGGGGCAGGAGGAAACACCATATATTTT. This sequence encodes CASSVAQGAGGNTIYF.

The rearrangement uses TRBV4-2 and TRBJ2-7; D is uncertain. V lost 0 bases and J lost 1, with 13 bases in between. This CDR3 has 16 residues. Looked up from germline, CDR1 is LGHNA and CDR2 is YNFKEQ. The CDR3 loop is CASSQELAYESYEQYF. Written as DNA, the CDR3 is TGTGCCAGCAGCCAAGAATTAGCTTATGAGTCCTACGAGCAGTACTTC.

The gene calls are TRBV11-3 and TRBJ2-3, with TRBD1 matching over 9 bases. Germline CDR1 SGHNT, CDR2 YENEEA. J was trimmed by 7 bases and V by 1 base; bases with no gene match: 12. The CDR3 loop spans 17 amino acids. DNA of the CDR3: TGTGCCAGCAGCTTAGCCTCCGGGACAGGGTCTCCCTATACGCAGTATTTT. Its translation: CASSLASGTGSPYTQYF.

The chain combines TRBV24-1 with TRBJ2-2; 10 positions match TRBD1. The germline V gene has CDR1 KGHDR and CDR2 SFDVKD. The trim removed 4 bases at V and 6 bases at J, leaving 7 bases unmatched. The CDR3 contains 16 residues. The CDR3 loop is CATSDTGTGDAGELFF. CDR3 nucleotides: TGTGCCACCAGTGACACCGGGACAGGGGACGCCGGGGAGCTGTTTTTT.

The chain is built from TRBV24-1 and TRBJ2-1; TRBD2 is a possible D gene (6 bases). The CDR3 is made up of 17 amino acids. V was pared by 3 bases and J by 1 base, with 15 bases between. Germline V gene sequence: CDR1 KGHDR, CDR2 SFDVKD. In DNA form, the CDR3 reads TGTGCCACCAGTGATCATCCCGGGAGAGCTTCCTACAATGAGCAGTTCTTC. Amino acids: CATSDHPGRASYNEQFF.

V and J are TRBV6-6 and TRBJ2-1; TRBD1 agrees at 12 bases. The CDR3 loop spans 14 amino acids. Trimming cost V 4 bases and J 8 bases; bases outside gene matches: 3. From germline, CDR1 is MNHNY and CDR2 SVGAGI (reference sequence). Here the CDR3 reads CASSLGTGGHEQFF. CDR3 DNA sequence: TGTGCCAGCAGTTTGGGGACAGGGGGCCATGAGCAGTTCTTC.

V gene TRBV2 combines with J gene TRBJ2-7, with 12 bases identical to TRBD1. The CDR3 length is 16 residues. The J segment lost 6 bases and the V segment lost 6 bases, leaving 12 bases of the junction unmatched. Germline CDR1 and CDR2: SNHLY and FYNNEI. CDR3 in DNA: TGTGCCAGCAGCCAGGGGACAGGGGGCTTTTCCGCCGAGCAGTACTTC. Amino acid sequence: CASSQGTGGFSAEQYF.